This T cell receptor beta chain appears in the sequencing data of a study of beta chain features in type 1 diabetes. Central memory, naive, regulatory and stem cell-like memory CD4+ cells were sorted by CD45RO/CCR7/CD25/CD127/CD95/CD27. Germline V lookup: CDR1 SGHTA, CDR2 FQGNSA. V lost 1 base and J 1 base, leaving 7 bases between the germline ends. The CDR3 sequence is 15 residues long. Regarding the study as a whole: Type 1 diabetes patients showed fewer insertions and more deletions at VDJ junctions.

Expressed TCRB transcripts were sequenced because the isolated RNA had all been reverse transcribed beforehand. Generated by immunoSEQ multiplex PCR, the TCRdb table keeps only in-frame clones and is missing some. The profile shows some 150,000 clones, over 8.5% of them singletons. As for this clone: The antigen is unknown.

The sequenced sample consisted of central memory CD4+ T cells from blood. The TCR comes from a man younger than 35 in good health. The chain employs TRBV7-2 and TRBJ2-2; tentative D call: TRBD2 (5 bases). CDR3 DNA sequence: TGTGCCAGCAGCTTAGTCCGGGGGAACACCGGGGAGCTGTTTTTT. The encoded protein is CASSLVRGNTGELFF.